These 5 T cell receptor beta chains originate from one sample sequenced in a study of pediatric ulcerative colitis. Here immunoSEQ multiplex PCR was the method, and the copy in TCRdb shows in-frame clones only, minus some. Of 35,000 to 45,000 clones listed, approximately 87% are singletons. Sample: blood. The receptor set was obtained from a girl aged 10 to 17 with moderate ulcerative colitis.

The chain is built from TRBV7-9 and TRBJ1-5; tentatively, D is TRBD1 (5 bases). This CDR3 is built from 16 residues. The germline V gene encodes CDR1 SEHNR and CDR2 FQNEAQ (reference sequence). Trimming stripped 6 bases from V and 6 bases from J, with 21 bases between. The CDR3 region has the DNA TGTGCCAGCAGTGAAAACCCCACTTACGGGGCTCAGCCCCAGCATTTT. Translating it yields CASSENPTYGAQPQHF.

Here the CDR3 DNA reads TGCGCCAGCAGCTTGGATCAGGGACCGGGGGAGACCCAGTACTTC. This encodes CASSLDQGPGETQYF. The chain employs TRBV5-1 and TRBJ2-5; D could derive from TRBD1 or TRBD2 (5 bases each). Germline CDR1 is SGHRS and CDR2 is YFSETQ. The CDR3 loop spans 15 amino acids. Trimming removed 0 bases at V and 5 bases at J, with 14 bases between. The full variable domain, in which reference TRBV5-1 and TRBJ2-5 provide the parts outside the CDR3, is KAGVTQTPRYLIKTRGQQVTLSCSPISGHRSVSWYQQTPGQGLQFLFEYFSETQRNKGNFPGRFSGRQFSNSRSEMNVSTLELGDSALYLCASSLDQGPGETQYFGPGTRLLVL.

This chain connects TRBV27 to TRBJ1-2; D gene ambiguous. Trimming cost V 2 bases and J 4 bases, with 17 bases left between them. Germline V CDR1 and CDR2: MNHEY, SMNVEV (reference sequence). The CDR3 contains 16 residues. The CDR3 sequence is CASSLSLRPEVYGYTF. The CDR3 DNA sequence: TGTGCCAGCAGTTTAAGTCTAAGGCCGGAGGTCTATGGCTACACCTTC.

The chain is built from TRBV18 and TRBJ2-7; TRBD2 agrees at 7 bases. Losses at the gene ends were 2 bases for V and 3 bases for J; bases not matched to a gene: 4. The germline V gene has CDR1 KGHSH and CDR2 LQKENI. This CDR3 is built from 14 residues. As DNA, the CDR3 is TGTGCCAGCTCACCAAGAGGGAGGGTCTACGAGCAGTACTTC. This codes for CASSPRGRVYEQYF.

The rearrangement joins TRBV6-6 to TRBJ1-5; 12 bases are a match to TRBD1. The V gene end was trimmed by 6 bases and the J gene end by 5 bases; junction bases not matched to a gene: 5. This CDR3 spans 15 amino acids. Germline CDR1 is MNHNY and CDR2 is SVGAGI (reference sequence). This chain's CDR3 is CASSLGQGADQPQHF. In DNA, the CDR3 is TGTGCCAGCAGCCTGGGACAGGGGGCAGATCAGCCCCAGCATTTT.